These 17 T cell receptor beta chains were all obtained from the same sample, sequenced in a study of T cells in Graves' hyperthyroidism and ophthalmopathy. What was amplified from RNA transcripts were TCR beta CDR3 regions. With the HTBI primer set, the TCR CDR3 went through a first round of RT-PCR. TCRdb recomputed calls from the multiplex PCR reads with MiXCR, one row per CDR3 protein. The repertoire holds fewer than 400,000 distinct CDR3 sequences, around 15% seen once, with around 27% in the top ten. Sequenced: blood. These receptors came from a man aged 50 or older with Graves' ophthalmopathy.

At least ten counts were recorded for this clonotype. The chain links TRBV6-2 or TRBV6-3 to TRBJ2-7; D is undetermined. V lost 2 bases and J 6 bases, leaving 8 bases between the germline ends. CDR3 size: 12 residues. Germline V CDR1 and CDR2: MNHEY, SVGEGT. The CDR3 reads CASSYQIFEQYF. The CDR3 DNA reads TGTGCCAGCAGTTACCAAATTTTCGAGCAGTACTTC.

CDR3: CASSLGQRSRYNEQFF. CDR3 nucleotide sequence: TGTGCCAGCAGCTTAGGCCAGCGAAGTAGGTACAATGAGCAGTTCTTC. The chain recombines TRBV11-1 with TRBJ2-1; unclear D gene. Between the trimmed V and J ends, which lost 1 base and 4 bases, there was a span of 14 bases. This CDR3 comprises 16 residues. The germline CDR1 and CDR2 sequences are SGHAT and FQDESV (reference sequence).

This clonotype was seen a few times. The chain employs TRBV27 and TRBJ1-4; D not certain. V lost 6 bases to trimming and J lost 5 bases, with 13 bases between them. This CDR3 comprises 14 residues. Germline V CDR1 and CDR2: MNHEY, SMNVEV (reference sequence). The CDR3 loop reads CASSPNGRNEKLFF. Here the CDR3 DNA reads TGTGCCAGCAGCCCTAACGGACGCAATGAAAAACTGTTTTTT. Combining the CDR3 with reference TRBV27 and TRBJ1-4 gives the whole variable domain EAQVTQNPRYLITVTGKKLTVTCSQNMNHEYMSWYRQDPGLGLRQIYYSMNVEVTDKGDVPEGYKVSRKEKRNFPLILESPSPNQTSLYFCASSPNGRNEKLFFGSGTQLSVL.

This chain uses TRBV6-5 with TRBJ1-4; unclear D gene. CDR1 and CDR2 (germline): MNHEY, SVGAGI. CDR3 length: 12 amino acids. The V end was cut by 1 base, the J end by 13 bases, with 10 bases between. The CDR3 DNA sequence: TGTGCCAGCAGTTACTTGGTAGAGAGACTGTTTTTT. Its translation: CASSYLVERLFF.

Many counts were recorded for this clonotype. This chain joins TRBV2 and TRBJ2-7; 12 bases are shared with TRBD2. Per the germline V gene, CDR1 is SNHLY and CDR2 is FYNNEI. V lost 5 bases to trimming and J lost 1 base; unmatched junction nucleotides: 6. This CDR3 has 16 residues. The CDR3 region is CASSHPGLAGSYEQYF. The CDR3 DNA reads as TGTGCCAGCAGTCATCCGGGACTAGCGGGTTCCTACGAGCAGTACTTC.

This clonotype was counted many times. The chain combines TRBV30 with TRBJ1-2, with TRBD1 matching 10 bases. With V trimmed by 0 bases and J by 8 bases, 6 bases remained unmatched. This CDR3 is built from 14 residues. CDR1 is GTSNPN, CDR2 SVGIG, per germline (reference sequence). The CDR3 is CAWSVRGTGVGYTF. The CDR3 coding sequence is TGTGCCTGGAGTGTACGGGGGACAGGGGTCGGCTACACCTTC.

This chain links TRBV6-2 or TRBV6-3 with TRBJ2-7; 7 bases map to TRBD1. Looked up from germline, CDR1 is MNHEY and CDR2 is SVGEGT. V lost 5 bases and J lost 3; bases outside the gene matches: 7. The CDR3 spans 14 residues. DNA for the CDR3: TGTGCCAGCAGTCACCCTACAGGGGACTACGAGCAGTACTTC. Amino acid sequence: CASSHPTGDYEQYF.

A word on this clonotype: A much larger clonotype is one base distant, so this may be a read error. This chain uses TRBV12-3 or TRBV12-4 with TRBJ1-2; D is uncertain. The V end was cut by 3 bases, the J end by 10 bases, with 21 bases between. The CDR3 sequence is 15 residues long. The CDR3 loop reads CASSFNSAWGGVYTF. In DNA form, the CDR3 reads TGTGCCAGCAGTTTTAATTCCGCTTGGGGAGGTGTCTACACCTTC.

This clonotype was seen a few times. V is TRBV5-1 and J is TRBJ2-2; D is ambiguous. V gave up 0 bases and J gave up 9 bases, with 9 bases separating them. Germline V gene data show CDR1 as SGHRS and CDR2 as YFSETQ. This CDR3 region has 13 residues. This chain's CDR3 is CASSLASPRELFF. In nucleotides, the CDR3 is TGCGCCAGCAGCTTGGCTAGTCCCCGGGAGCTGTTTTTT.

The V and J genes are TRBV29-1 and TRBJ2-5; D is unresolved. Germline V gives CDR1 SQVTM, CDR2 ANQGSEA. The ends were cut back, 5 bases at V and 1 base at J, with 11 bases in the middle. The CDR3 is 13 residues long. CDR3 amino acids: CSVSGSLQETQYF. The CDR3 DNA reads as TGCAGCGTTTCCGGTAGTCTCCAAGAGACCCAGTACTTC.

The CDR3 nucleotides read TGTGCCAGTATTAGGGGGACCGGGGAGCTGTTTTTT. This gives the protein CASIRGTGELFF. This chain joins TRBV19 and TRBJ2-2; tentatively, D is TRBD1 (6 bases). The CDR3 has 12 amino acids. Germline-derived CDR1 and CDR2 are LNHDA and SQIVND (reference sequence). Trimming pared 7 bases from V and 5 bases from J, leaving 8 bases between.

This clonotype was detected many times. The chain has TRBV2 and TRBJ2-5; the D gene is possibly TRBD2 (7 bases). V shed 7 bases and J shed 5 bases, with 17 bases lying between them. The CDR3 is 14 amino acids. Germline CDR1 reads SNHLY; CDR2 reads FYNNEI. The CDR3: CASKRGGTIETQYF. The DNA of the CDR3 is TGTGCCAGCAAAAGGGGGGGAACGATTGAGACCCAGTACTTC.

The chain uses TRBV29-1 and TRBJ2-2; D is uncertain. The CDR3 totals 14 residues. Trimming removed 2 bases at V and 7 bases at J, with 14 bases between. Per germline, CDR1 SQVTM and CDR2 ANQGSEA. The CDR3 reads CSVEKERPGGELFF. The CDR3 DNA is TGCAGCGTTGAAAAAGAAAGGCCGGGCGGGGAGCTGTTTTTT.

This clonotype was observed many times. This chain uses TRBV5-1 with TRBJ2-1; D is undetermined. CDR1 and CDR2 (germline): SGHRS, YFSETQ. The CDR3 consists of 14 residues. Trimming took 5 bases from V and 0 from J, leaving 9 bases between them. The CDR3 protein is CASRWQYSYNEQFF. DNA for the CDR3: TGCGCCAGCAGATGGCAGTACTCCTACAATGAGCAGTTCTTC.

A note on this clonotype: This may stem from a read error, because a much larger clone lies one nucleotide away. This chain connects TRBV27 to TRBJ2-7; tentatively, D is TRBD2 (5 bases). The J call is in doubt because the DNA end fits TRBJ2-1 better. This CDR3 has 13 amino acids. CDR1 MNHEY and CDR2 SMNVEV come from the germline V gene (reference sequence). The DNA of the CDR3 is TGTGCCAGCAGTTTAGGTAGCGAATACGAGCAGTTCTTC. Amino acids: CASSLGSEYEQFF.

In this sample, this clonotype turned up many times. V is TRBV30 and J is TRBJ2-2; 8 bases line up with TRBD2. The CDR3 length is 15 residues. Germline values: CDR1 GTSNPN, CDR2 SVGIG (reference sequence). Losses at the gene ends were 1 base for V and 1 base for J; bases not matched to a gene: 2. CDR3 coding DNA: TGTGCCTGGAGTGCCCTAGCGGGGAACACCGGGGAGCTGTTTTTT. Translating it yields CAWSALAGNTGELFF.

This clonotype was seen a handful of times. The chain employs TRBV18 and TRBJ2-5; TRBD1 aligns across 8 bases. The CDR3 totals 15 residues. The V segment lost 1 base and the J segment 4 bases; nucleotides outside the gene matches: 5. Germline values: CDR1 KGHSH, CDR2 LQKENI. The CDR3 is CASSPLGQGGETQYF. DNA for the CDR3: TGTGCCAGCTCACCACTCGGACAGGGCGGAGAGACCCAGTACTTC.